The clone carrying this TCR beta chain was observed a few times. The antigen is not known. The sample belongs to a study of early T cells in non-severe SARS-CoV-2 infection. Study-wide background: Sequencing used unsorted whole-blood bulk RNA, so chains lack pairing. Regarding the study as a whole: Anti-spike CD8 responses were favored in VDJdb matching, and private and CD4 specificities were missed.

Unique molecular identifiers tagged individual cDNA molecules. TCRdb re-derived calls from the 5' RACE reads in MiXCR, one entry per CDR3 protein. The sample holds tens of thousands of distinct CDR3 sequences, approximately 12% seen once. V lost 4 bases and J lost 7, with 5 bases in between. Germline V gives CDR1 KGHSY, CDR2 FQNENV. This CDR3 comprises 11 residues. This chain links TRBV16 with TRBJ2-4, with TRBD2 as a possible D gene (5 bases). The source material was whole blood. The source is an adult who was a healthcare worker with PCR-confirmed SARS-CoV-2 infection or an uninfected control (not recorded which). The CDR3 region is CASSPGNIQYF. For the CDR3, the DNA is TGTGCCAGCAGCCCGGGGAACATTCAGTACTTC.